This T cell receptor (beta chain) was captured in a study of yellow fever vaccine responses in identical twins. Regarding the study as a whole: The authors reported partly convergent, partly personalized vaccine responses in identical twins.

From the RT-PCR reads, TCRdb called clonotypes with MiXCR, one entry per CDR3 protein. Of 20,000 or so distinct CDR3 sequences in the sample, roughly 72% were seen once. The CDR3 covers 13 residues. Trimming cost V 5 bases and J 8 bases; bases outside gene matches: 9. Germline V CDR1 and CDR2: DFQATT, SNEGSKA (reference sequence). Worth noting for this clonotype: Antigen specificity is unknown.

The V call is TRBV20-1, the J call TRBJ2-4, with 7 nucleotides matching TRBD1. This receptor was obtained from a woman under 30 who received the yellow fever vaccine. The sample here was T cells from blood (PBMCs), unsorted or a sorted subset (not recorded which), taken before or after yellow fever vaccination (not recorded which). The CDR3 nucleotides are TGCAGTGCTTCGGACAGGTGGGAATACATTCAGTACTTC. The encoded protein is CSASDRWEYIQYF.